Each of the 31 T cell receptor beta chains below was sequenced from the same sample in a study of blood T cell repertoires in COVID-19. Assay used: immunoSEQ multiplex PCR; TCRdb lists only in-frame clones, some missing. This sample yields fewer than 250,000 clones, of which around 80% are seen a single time; 6% to 8.5% belongs to the top ten. The specimen was peripheral blood. The receptors originated from a man aged 60 to 69 with acute or convalescent COVID-19.

This clone was observed a single time. This sequence joins TRBV6-5 and TRBJ1-1; tentative D call: TRBD1 (5 bases). CDR1 is MNHEY and CDR2 is SVGAGI in the germline V gene. This CDR3 spans 13 amino acids. Trimming removed 8 bases from V and 1 base from J, with 11 bases in between. DNA of the CDR3: TGTGCCAGCCCCCATGGGGCGAACACTGAAGCTTTCTTT. Protein product: CASPHGANTEAFF.

The V gene is TRBV24-1, the J gene TRBJ2-1; D perhaps matches TRBD2 (6 bases). The germline V gene has CDR1 KGHDR and CDR2 SFDVKD. V gave up 9 bases and J gave up 0 bases, with 17 bases separating them. The CDR3 loop spans 16 amino acids. For the CDR3, the DNA is TGTGCCACCGCCGGGATGGAGGGAAGCTCCTACAATGAGCAGTTCTTC. This translates into CATAGMEGSSYNEQFF.

The V and J genes are TRBV6-1 and TRBJ2-6; D might be TRBD1 (5 bases). Trimming left V 2 bases short and J 3 bases short, with 8 bases between. The CDR3 length is 15 residues. Germline values: CDR1 MNHNS, CDR2 SASEGT. CDR3 in amino acids: CASSEQGVGANVLTF. CDR3 sequence (DNA): TGTGCCAGCAGTGAACAGGGCGTTGGGGCCAACGTCCTGACTTTC.

CDR3 sequence: CASSFPSTGGEQYF. In DNA, the CDR3 is TGTGCCAGCAGTTTCCCTTCGACAGGGGGTGAGCAGTACTTC. V gene TRBV27 combines with J gene TRBJ2-7; 9 nucleotides align to TRBD1. The CDR3 has 14 residues. Germline V gives CDR1 MNHEY, CDR2 SMNVEV (reference sequence). After removal of 3 bases from V and 7 bases from J, the junction contained 7 bases not matched to a gene.

The gene calls are TRBV5-6 and TRBJ2-1, with 13 bases identical to TRBD2. Unmatched junction bases numbered 12, after V lost 4 bases and J lost 8 bases. The CDR3 totals 17 residues. The germline V gene has CDR1 SGHDT and CDR2 YYEEEE. CDR3 protein: CASSPRLTSGRPDEQFF. CDR3 nucleotide sequence: TGTGCCAGCAGCCCCAGATTGACTAGCGGGAGGCCCGATGAGCAGTTCTTC.

The chain is built from TRBV28 and TRBJ2-1; 8 nucleotides align to TRBD1. V was clipped by 3 bases and J by 2 bases; unmatched bases: 6. The CDR3 has 16 amino acids. Germline V gene lookup returns CDR1 MDHEN and CDR2 SYDVKM. The CDR3 sequence: CASSLKRQGPYNEQFF. In nucleotides, the CDR3 is TGTGCCAGCAGTTTGAAGAGACAGGGGCCCTACAATGAGCAGTTCTTC.

The gene calls are TRBV18 and TRBJ1-1; D might be TRBD1 (6 bases). The CDR3 is made up of 14 amino acids. In germline, CDR1 is KGHSH, CDR2 LQKENI. The V end lost 6 bases, the J end lost 1 base, and 12 bases lay between the germline ends. The CDR3 coding sequence is TGTGCCAGCTCTTTCCGGGACAAGAACACTGAAGCTTTCTTT. Encoded protein: CASSFRDKNTEAFF.

The chain uses TRBV27 and TRBJ1-4; D is uncertain. Germline-derived CDR1 and CDR2 are MNHEY and SMNVEV (reference sequence). This CDR3 is built from 14 residues. V lost 6 bases and J lost 0, with 8 bases in between. In DNA, the CDR3 is TGTGCCAGCAGAAGAGGCGCAACTAATGAAAAACTGTTTTTT. As protein: CASRRGATNEKLFF.

Notes on this clone: No DNA is shown, since the ends of the CDR3 on it are uncertain; the CDR3 is the one TCRdb lists. The rearrangement joins TRBV6-6 to TRBJ2-7; the D call of TRBD1 is as the table states it, not checked on the DNA. The germline CDR1 and CDR2 sequences are MNHNY and SVGAGI (reference sequence). The CDR3 contains 15 residues when both ends are counted. The CDR3 loop reads CASSTSGTGNYEQYF.

This clone was observed a few times. The chain recombines TRBV4-1 with TRBJ1-5; D is ambiguous. The CDR3 covers 14 residues. The V end lost 1 base, the J end lost 6 bases, and 10 bases lay between the germline ends. Germline V lookup: CDR1 MGHRA, CDR2 YSYEKL. As DNA, the CDR3 is TGCGCCAGCAGCCAAGGATCCGGGTTTCAGCCCCAGCATTTT. Translated: CASSQGSGFQPQHF.

The V call is TRBV30, the J call TRBJ2-3; 12 bases line up with TRBD1. The germline V gene has CDR1 GTSNPN and CDR2 SVGIG (reference sequence). V lost 7 bases and J lost 4; bases outside the gene matches: 9. This CDR3 comprises 15 residues. The CDR3 spells CASDMGQGAPDTQYF. In DNA, the CDR3 is TGTGCCTCTGATATGGGACAGGGGGCGCCAGATACGCAGTATTTT.

J is TRBJ1-1 and V is TRBV5-4; 7 bases fit TRBD1. From germline, CDR1 is SGHNT and CDR2 YYREEE (reference sequence). After removal of 3 bases from V and 2 bases from J, the junction contained 13 bases not matched to a gene. CDR3 length: 17 amino acids. The CDR3 loop is CASSSGQTRSLNTEAFF. For the CDR3, the DNA is TGTGCCAGCAGCTCGGGACAGACCCGTAGCCTAAACACTGAAGCTTTCTTT.

The V call is TRBV29-1, the J call TRBJ2-2, with a tentative D call TRBD1 (6 bases). The germline V and J ends were trimmed by 7 bases and 0 bases, with 12 bases remaining between them. The CDR3 is 14 residues long. CDR1 SQVTM and CDR2 ANQGSEA come from the germline V gene. In nucleotides, the CDR3 is TGCAGCGGGGCCCAGGGGACGAACACCGGGGAGCTGTTTTTT. Its protein product is CSGAQGTNTGELFF.

The chain combines TRBV29-1 with TRBJ2-3; TRBD2 matches at 10 bases. This CDR3 region has 15 residues. Germline V lookup: CDR1 SQVTM, CDR2 ANQGSEA. The V and J ends lost 4 bases and 4 bases, in that order; junction bases with no gene match: 8. The CDR3 is CSVVILAGTSDTQYF. As DNA, the CDR3 is TGCAGCGTTGTGATACTAGCGGGAACCTCAGATACGCAGTATTTT.

V and J are TRBV7-9 and TRBJ1-2; 9 bases are a match to TRBD1. This CDR3 is built from 16 residues. Germline-derived CDR1 and CDR2 are SEHNR and FQNEAQ (reference sequence). The V gene end was trimmed by 3 bases and the J gene end by 7 bases; junction bases not matched to a gene: 12. The CDR3 bases are TGTGCCAGCAGCTTCGTGTCAGCGACAGGGGGTCGTGGCTACACCTTC. This encodes CASSFVSATGGRGYTF.

The chain links TRBV27 to TRBJ2-1; 11 positions match TRBD2. The CDR3 loop spans 17 amino acids. Per germline, CDR1 MNHEY and CDR2 SMNVEV (reference sequence). Germline trimming cut 6 bases from V and 8 bases from J; bases unmatched to any gene: 15. The CDR3 is CASRLGLAVEGNDEQFF. Written as DNA, the CDR3 is TGTGCCAGCAGATTGGGACTAGCGGTTGAAGGTAACGATGAGCAGTTCTTC.

J is TRBJ1-1 and V is TRBV7-8, with 7 bases aligning to TRBD1. The CDR3 totals 14 residues. Germline values: CDR1 SGHVS, CDR2 FQNEAQ. Trimming took 2 bases from V and 5 from J; bases not matched to a gene: 5. CDR3 coding DNA: TGTGCCAGCAGCTTAAGCACGACAGGGACTGAAGCTTTCTTT. Translating gives CASSLSTTGTEAFF.

The chain has TRBV10-2 and TRBJ1-2; 7 positions match TRBD1. The germline CDR1 and CDR2 sequences are WSHSY and SAAADI. The CDR3 length is 15 residues. The junction had 6 bases not matched to a gene; V was cut back by 2 bases and J by 3 bases. CDR3 region: CASSEPGQSYYGYTF. The CDR3 nucleotides are TGCGCCAGCAGTGAGCCGGGACAGAGTTACTATGGCTACACCTTC.

The chain employs TRBV2 and TRBJ1-6, with D unclear. V was trimmed by 2 bases and J by 10 bases, leaving 12 bases between them. Germline loops: CDR1 SNHLY, CDR2 FYNNEI. CDR3 length equals 14 residues. CDR3 bases: TGTGCCAGCAGTGAATCAGGCGGGGTCTCACCCCTCCACTTT. It is translated as CASSESGGVSPLHF.

CDR3 residues: CASGLEWTEEAFF. The CDR3 bases are TGTGCTAGTGGTTTGGAATGGACAGAAGAAGCTTTCTTT. This chain uses TRBV12-5 with TRBJ1-1, with D perhaps TRBD1 (6 bases). Germline V gives CDR1 LGHNT, CDR2 FRNRAP. Trimming pared 1 base from V and 8 bases from J, leaving 11 bases between. The CDR3 has 13 residues.

This clone turned up a few times. The rearrangement uses TRBV4-2 and TRBJ1-2, with D possibly TRBD1 on 5 matching bases. The length of the CDR3 is 14 residues. The ends were cut back, 1 base at V and 7 bases at J, with 13 bases in the middle. In germline, CDR1 is LGHNA, CDR2 YNFKEQ. CDR3 region: CASSQGAREAGYTF. In DNA form, the CDR3 reads TGTGCCAGCAGCCAAGGAGCCAGGGAGGCTGGCTACACCTTC.

The chain carries TRBV4-1 and TRBJ2-1; possible D gene TRBD2, 6 bases. Germline V gene sequence: CDR1 MGHRA, CDR2 YSYEKL. The CDR3 runs 16 residues. Trimming pared 0 bases from V and 5 bases from J, leaving 14 bases between. The DNA of the CDR3 is TGCGCCAGCAGCCAAGAGGAGGGAGCCTCGCACAATGAGCAGTTCTTC. Translation: CASSQEEGASHNEQFF.

A single count supports this clone. J is TRBJ1-5 and V is TRBV18; perhaps TRBD1 as D (5 bases). Trimming shortened V by 4 bases and J by 6 bases, and 13 bases separated the two germline ends. The CDR3 runs to 14 residues. Germline V CDR1 and CDR2: KGHSH, LQKENI. CDR3 in DNA: TGTGCCAGCTCACTTAGGGGCCAGGTTCAGCCCCAGCATTTT. Its protein product is CASSLRGQVQPQHF.

This clone appeared a few times. The chain couples TRBV11-2 to TRBJ2-1, with D possibly being TRBD2 (6 bases). Looked up from germline, CDR1 is SGHAT and CDR2 is FQNNGV. CDR3 length: 13 residues. The V and J ends lost 2 bases and 8 bases respectively, with 10 bases between them. The CDR3 DNA reads as TGTGCCAGCAGCTTAACGCCTAGCGATGAGCAGTTCTTC. This encodes CASSLTPSDEQFF.

The CDR3 DNA is TGTGCCAGCAGCGCCGACAGGAATCAGCCCCAGCATTTT. This translates into CASSADRNQPQHF. This chain joins TRBV6-4 and TRBJ1-5; D may be TRBD1 (6 bases). The CDR3 consists of 13 residues. V lost 6 bases and J lost 4, with 10 bases in between. Germline V gene data show CDR1 as MRHNA and CDR2 as SNTAGT.

The chain joins TRBV3-1 (or the pseudogene TRBV3-2) to TRBJ2-4; the D gene is possibly TRBD1 (5 bases). V gave up 0 bases and J gave up 13 bases, with 13 bases separating them. Germline V lookup: CDR1 LGHDT, CDR2 YNNKEL (reference sequence). The CDR3 has 13 amino acids. The CDR3 coding sequence is TGTGCCAGCAGCCAAGATCACAGGAGACCGCAGTACTTC. Translating it yields CASSQDHRRPQYF.

The chain combines TRBV29-1 with TRBJ2-3; the D is unclear. V was pared by 5 bases and J by 5 bases, with 14 bases between. Germline CDR1 reads SQVTM; CDR2 reads ANQGSEA. This CDR3 comprises 13 residues. The CDR3 region is CSVFNTPQDTQYF. The CDR3 DNA follows: TGCAGCGTTTTCAACACCCCGCAAGATACGCAGTATTTT.

V is TRBV19 and J is TRBJ2-1, with TRBD2 identical over 12 bases. After removal of 6 bases from V and 10 bases from J, the junction contained 13 bases not matched to a gene. CDR1 and CDR2 (germline): LNHDA, SQIVND (reference sequence). The CDR3 covers 16 residues. DNA for the CDR3: TGTGCCAGTAGCCCACCGGCTAGCGGGAGGGTTTGGGAGCAGTTCTTC. This codes for CASSPPASGRVWEQFF.

A few counts support this clone. The CDR3 reads CASSLGGTAGNYGYTF. The DNA of the CDR3 is TGTGCCAGCAGCTTGGGAGGGACAGCCGGTAACTATGGCTACACCTTC. This rearrangement joins TRBV5-4 to TRBJ1-2; the match to TRBD1 covers 7 bases. V gave up 0 bases and J gave up 1 base; unmatched junction bases: 6. The germline gives CDR1 SGHNT, CDR2 YYREEE (reference sequence). The CDR3 is 16 residues long.

The rearrangement uses TRBV2 and TRBJ2-3; D gene ambiguous. Germline assignment: CDR1 SNHLY and CDR2 FYNNEI. There are 14 residues in the CDR3. V was clipped by 11 bases and J by 4 bases, with 19 bases between them. DNA of the CDR3: TGTGCCGTAGTGAGCAGGTTGTTAGCAGATACGCAGTATTTT. Protein sequence: CAVVSRLLADTQYF.

The V and J genes are TRBV9 and TRBJ1-2; D gene uncertain. V gave up 0 bases and J gave up 4 bases, with 10 bases separating them. CDR3 length: 14 residues. The germline CDR1 and CDR2 sequences are SGDLS and YYNGEE. The CDR3 DNA sequence: TGTGCCAGCAGCGTAGGGGCCCCAATCTATGGCTACACCTTC. It specifies CASSVGAPIYGYTF.